A selection of T cell receptor beta chains follows, all from one sample in a study of naive and memory T cell subsets. TCRdb ran MiXCR on the UMI-ligation and nested PCR reads and lists one entry per CDR3 protein. Among approximately 150,000 distinct CDR3 sequences, over 20% were seen once, and the ten largest hold over 0.09%. Sequencing used naive CD4+ T cells from blood. These receptors all stem from a human donor in good health. CDR3s include the opening cysteine and the closing phenylalanine or tryptophan. A D gene is named only where the DNA matches it firmly. Clone size is stated in some rows and not others, as once, few, many or a class when expanded.

D,J,size,V,CDR3,DNA
.,TRBJ2-5,few,TRBV2,CASSVTGMGTETQYF,TGTGCCAGCAGTGTTACGGGCATGGGAACGGAGACCCAGTACTTC
TRBD2,TRBJ2-1,.,TRBV6-6,CASSPLAGTSGFIRPEQFF,TGTGCCAGCAGCCCACTGGCGGGGACTAGCGGGTTTATACGCCCTGAGCAGTTCTTC
.,TRBJ2-1,.,TRBV11-2,CASSSLSGLYNEQFF,TGTGCCAGCAGCTCTCTAAGCGGCTTATACAATGAGCAGTTCTTC
.,TRBJ2-7,.,TRBV29-1,CSVWDFPYEQYF,TGCAGCGTTTGGGACTTTCCCTACGAGCAGTACTTC
.,TRBJ2-3,few,TRBV20-1,CSAGVWDGADTQYF,TGCAGTGCCGGGGTCTGGGACGGCGCAGATACGCAGTATTTT
TRBD1,TRBJ1-6,.,TRBV12-3/TRBV12-4,CASTLTGGANSPLHF,TGTGCCAGCACCTTAACAGGGGGCGCGAATTCACCCCTCCACTTT
.,TRBJ2-7,many,TRBV11-2,CASSSRGPSGAGSAAEQYF,TGTGCCAGCAGCTCCCGAGGTCCTTCGGGGGCAGGGTCAGCTGCCGAGCAGTACTTC
.,TRBJ1-5,once,TRBV28,CAIWGGYAQPQHF,TGCGCAATTTGGGGGGGCTACGCTCAGCCCCAGCATTTT
.,TRBJ2-4,.,TRBV9,CASSPHPGTGFPKNIQYF,TGTGCCAGCAGCCCACACCCCGGGACGGGGTTCCCCAAAAACATTCAGTACTTC
TRBD1,TRBJ1-1,.,TRBV7-9,CASSPWTGRLSAEAFF,TGTGCCAGCAGCCCCTGGACAGGGCGGCTTTCTGCTGAAGCTTTCTTT
TRBD1,TRBJ2-4,.,TRBV7-2,CASSPQGQGGKNIQYF,TGTGCCAGCAGCCCGCAGGGACAGGGCGGCAAAAACATTCAGTACTTC
.,TRBJ1-1,.,TRBV12-5,CASGPGTRDTEAFF,TGTGCTAGTGGTCCCGGGACGAGGGACACTGAAGCTTTCTTT
TRBD1,TRBJ2-3,few,TRBV6-6,CASSYPWDRGGDTQYF,TGTGCCAGCAGTTACCCCTGGGACAGGGGAGGAGATACGCAGTATTTT
.,TRBJ1-5,.,TRBV3-1,CASSQDRGINQPQHF,TGTGCCAGCAGCCAAGACAGGGGTATCAATCAGCCCCAGCATTTT
.,TRBJ1-3,.,TRBV6-5,CASSYSRQGLSSGNTIYF,TGTGCCAGCAGTTACTCGAGGCAGGGGCTTAGCTCTGGAAACACCATATATTTT
.,TRBJ1-1,.,TRBV7-9,CASSLSAGEAFF,TGTGCCAGCAGCTTATCAGCCGGTGAAGCTTTCTTT
TRBD1,TRBJ2-5,few,TRBV2,CASSEKTGGETQYF,TGTGCCAGCAGTGAAAAAACAGGGGGAGAGACCCAGTACTTC
.,TRBJ1-4,few,TRBV18,CASSPPRTKTPDTATNEKLFF,TGTGCCAGCTCACCACCCCGGACCAAAACCCCTGATACTGCAACTAATGAAAAACTGTTTTTT
.,TRBJ2-6,.,TRBV29-1,CSVEDRATGANVLTF,TGCAGCGTTGAAGACAGGGCGACTGGGGCCAACGTCCTGACTTTC
.,TRBJ2-1,few,TRBV29-1,CSVVHGSVGNEQFF,TGCAGCGTTGTACACGGGAGCGTGGGCAATGAGCAGTTCTTC
.,TRBJ2-2,few,TRBV12-3/TRBV12-4,CASTEGLNTGELFF,TGTGCCAGCACAGAAGGATTGAACACCGGGGAGCTGTTTTTT
.,TRBJ1-2,.,TRBV29-1,CSVEISSYGYTF,TGCAGCGTTGAAATCAGTTCTTATGGCTACACCTTC
.,TRBJ2-7,many,TRBV29-1,CSVSDRPYEQYF,TGCAGCGTATCAGATAGGCCCTACGAGCAGTACTTC
.,TRBJ2-1,few,TRBV20-1,CSAPRGANEQFF,TGCAGTGCCCCGCGGGGTGCTAATGAGCAGTTCTTC
TRBD2,TRBJ2-3,.,TRBV5-5,CASSWGEAGGPFTDTQYF,TGTGCCAGCAGCTGGGGGGAAGCGGGAGGTCCCTTCACAGATACGCAGTATTTT
.,TRBJ1-2,many,TRBV20-1,CSANPGPLNYGYTF,TGCAGTGCTAATCCGGGCCCTCTAAACTATGGCTACACCTTC
TRBD2,TRBJ2-7,few,TRBV4-1,CASSQDPTSGFYEQYF,TGCGCCAGCAGCCAAGATCCAACTAGCGGATTCTACGAGCAGTACTTC
.,TRBJ2-1,few,TRBV20-1,CSARASGAFSYNEQFF,TGCAGTGCTAGAGCTTCCGGAGCTTTCTCCTACAATGAGCAGTTCTTC
.,TRBJ2-1,.,TRBV5-1,CASAPGLGHNEQFF,TGCGCCAGCGCACCGGGACTGGGCCACAATGAGCAGTTCTTC
.,TRBJ1-1,.,TRBV25-1,CASSPGGEAFF,TGTGCCAGCAGTCCAGGCGGTGAAGCTTTCTTT
TRBD1,TRBJ1-4,few,TRBV28,CASANAATGNEKLFF,TGTGCCAGCGCCAATGCCGCGACAGGGAATGAAAAACTGTTTTTT
.,TRBJ2-7,few,TRBV6-5,CASIGTGSSYEQYF,TGTGCCAGCATCGGAACTGGGAGCTCCTACGAGCAGTACTTC
TRBD1,TRBJ1-2,.,TRBV30,CAWSVQGIYGYTF,TGTGCCTGGAGTGTACAGGGGATCTATGGCTACACCTTC
.,TRBJ1-2,few,TRBV3-1,CASSQSLYGYTF,TGTGCCAGCAGCCAAAGCCTGTATGGCTACACCTTC
.,TRBJ2-2,many,TRBV14,CASSLLASNTGELFF,TGTGCCAGCAGCTTGCTGGCTTCGAACACCGGGGAGCTGTTTTTT
.,TRBJ2-1,.,TRBV5-1,CASSLSERRYNEQFF,TGCGCCAGCAGCTTGTCTGAGCGAAGATACAATGAGCAGTTCTTC
.,TRBJ2-7,.,TRBV6-2/TRBV6-3,CASSDELGTYEQYF,TGTGCCAGCAGTGACGAGCTCGGGACCTACGAGCAGTACTTC
.,TRBJ1-1,few,TRBV2,CAIRRDEAFF,TGTGCCATTCGCAGGGATGAAGCTTTCTTT
TRBD2,TRBJ2-7,.,TRBV20-1,CSANPLGGRALEQYF,TGCAGTGCTAACCCCCTAGGCGGGAGGGCCCTTGAGCAGTACTTC
.,TRBJ2-3,few,TRBV20-1,CSANRDNTDTQYF,TGCAGTGCCAACCGGGACAACACAGATACGCAGTATTTT
.,TRBJ2-5,few,TRBV10-3,CAISVSTSIPGLSAETQYF,TGTGCCATCAGTGTTTCCACCTCTATACCGGGACTCTCGGCGGAGACCCAGTACTTC
TRBD2,TRBJ2-7,.,TRBV12-3/TRBV12-4,CASSSGLAREQYF,TGTGCCAGCAGCTCTGGACTAGCTCGGGAGCAGTACTTC
.,TRBJ2-7,many,TRBV3-1,CASSQDTFRSYEQYF,TGTGCCAGCAGCCAAGATACCTTTCGGAGCTACGAGCAGTACTTC
TRBD1,TRBJ2-7,.,TRBV6-2/TRBV6-3,CASTETGDYEQYF,TGTGCCAGCACTGAGACAGGGGACTACGAGCAGTACTTC
.,TRBJ1-5,few,TRBV19,CASSSGQRVKNQPQHF,TGTGCCAGTAGTTCCGGACAGAGGGTTAAAAATCAGCCCCAGCATTTT
.,TRBJ2-1,.,TRBV6-5,CASSRPMAGTYNEQFF,TGTGCCAGCAGTCGCCCTATGGCGGGAACCTACAATGAGCAGTTCTTC
TRBD2,TRBJ2-5,many,TRBV20-1,CSARDPAGRETQYF,TGCAGTGCTAGAGATCCGGCCGGGAGGGAGACCCAGTACTTC
.,TRBJ2-2,.,TRBV10-2,CASSVLTTSSVLTTGELFF,TGCGCCAGCAGTGTCCTTACCACCAGCAGTGTCCTTACCACCGGGGAGCTGTTTTTT
.,TRBJ2-5,.,TRBV12-3/TRBV12-4,CASSRETGASGETQYF,TGTGCCAGCAGTAGGGAGACAGGAGCCTCCGGGGAGACCCAGTACTTC
TRBD2,TRBJ2-1,once,TRBV5-1,CASSLPLAGRTKYNEQFF,TGCGCCAGCAGCTTGCCACTAGCGGGAAGAACGAAGTACAATGAGCAGTTCTTC
.,TRBJ1-5,.,TRBV20-1,CSAEGGGQPQHF,TGCAGTGCCGAGGGGGGAGGTCAGCCCCAGCATTTT
.,TRBJ2-3,few,TRBV28,CASIRRRAPTDTQYF,TGTGCCAGCATCCGGCGGCGGGCTCCCACAGATACGCAGTATTTT
.,TRBJ2-5,few,TRBV7-8,CASSLSGRRETQYF,TGTGCCAGCAGCTTATCTGGCAGGAGAGAGACCCAGTACTTC
TRBD1,TRBJ2-7,.,TRBV7-2,CASSLRLVGRGPDYEQYF,TGTGCCAGCAGCTTAAGGCTCGTGGGCAGGGGGCCCGACTACGAGCAGTACTTC
.,TRBJ1-2,.,TRBV29-1,CSVEMNYGYTF,TGCAGCGTTGAGATGAATTATGGCTACACCTTC
.,TRBJ2-3,.,TRBV30,CAWSVPDTQYF,TGTGCCTGGAGTGTACCGGATACGCAGTATTTT
TRBD2,TRBJ2-5,.,TRBV7-8,CASSPRLAGETQYF,TGTGCCAGCAGCCCGAGACTAGCGGGTGAGACCCAGTACTTC
.,TRBJ1-6,.,TRBV7-6,CASSQGRRKNSPLHF,TGTGCCAGCAGCCAGGGACGTCGAAAGAATTCACCCCTCCACTTT
TRBD1,TRBJ1-5,.,TRBV28,CAIRTGGGMQPQHF,TGTGCCATCCGAACAGGGGGCGGTATGCAGCCCCAGCATTTT
.,TRBJ2-7,.,TRBV12-3/TRBV12-4,CASRSGTPPYEQYF,TGTGCCAGCAGGTCCGGGACACCTCCCTACGAGCAGTACTTC